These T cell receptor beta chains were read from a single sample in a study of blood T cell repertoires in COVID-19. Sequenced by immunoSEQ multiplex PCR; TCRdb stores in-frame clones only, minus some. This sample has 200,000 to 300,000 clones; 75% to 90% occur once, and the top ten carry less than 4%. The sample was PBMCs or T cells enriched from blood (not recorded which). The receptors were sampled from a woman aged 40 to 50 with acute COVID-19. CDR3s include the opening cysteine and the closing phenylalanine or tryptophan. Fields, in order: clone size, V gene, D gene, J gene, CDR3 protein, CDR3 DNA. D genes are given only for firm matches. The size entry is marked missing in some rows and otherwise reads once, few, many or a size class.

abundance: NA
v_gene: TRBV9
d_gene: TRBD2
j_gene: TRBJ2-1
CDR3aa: CASSVTGTSGGSSYNEQFF
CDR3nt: TGTGCCAGCAGCGTAACCGGGACTAGCGGGGGGAGCTCCTACAATGAGCAGTTCTTC

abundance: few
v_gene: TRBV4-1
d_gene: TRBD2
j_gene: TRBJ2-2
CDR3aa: CASSQLSSGNTGELFF
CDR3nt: TGCGCCAGCAGCCAATTGTCTAGCGGGAACACCGGGGAGCTGTTTTTT

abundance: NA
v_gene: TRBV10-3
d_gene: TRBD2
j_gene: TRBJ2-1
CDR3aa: CAISGGEGNEQFF
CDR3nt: TGTGCCATCAGTGGAGGGGAGGGCAATGAGCAGTTCTTC

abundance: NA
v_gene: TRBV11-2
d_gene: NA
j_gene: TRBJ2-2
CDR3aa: CASSTQRGGTGELFF
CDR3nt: TGTGCCAGCAGCACACAAAGGGGCGGTACCGGGGAGCTGTTTTTT

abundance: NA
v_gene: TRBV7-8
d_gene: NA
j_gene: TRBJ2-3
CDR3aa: CASSLVTGHSTDTQYF
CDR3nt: TGTGCCAGCAGCTTAGTCACGGGACATAGCACAGATACGCAGTATTTT

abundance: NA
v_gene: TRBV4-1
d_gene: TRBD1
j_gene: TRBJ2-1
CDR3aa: CASSQNRDRGKNEQFF
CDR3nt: TGCGCCAGCAGCCAGAACCGGGACAGGGGTAAAAATGAGCAGTTCTTC

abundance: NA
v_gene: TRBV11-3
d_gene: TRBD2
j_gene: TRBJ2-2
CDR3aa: CASSQTSGRIGELFF
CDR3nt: TGTGCCAGCAGCCAGACTAGCGGGAGGATCGGGGAGCTGTTTTTT

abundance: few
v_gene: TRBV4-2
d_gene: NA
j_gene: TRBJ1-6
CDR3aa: CASSQAARANSPLHF
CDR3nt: TGTGCCAGCAGCCAAGCAGCCAGGGCCAATTCACCCCTCCACTTT

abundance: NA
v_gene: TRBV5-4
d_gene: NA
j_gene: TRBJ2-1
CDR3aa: CASSLGQEYNEQFF
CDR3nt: TGTGCCAGCAGCTTGGGACAGGAGTACAATGAGCAGTTCTTC

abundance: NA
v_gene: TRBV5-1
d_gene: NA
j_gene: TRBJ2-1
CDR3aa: CASSFRSGSYNEQFF
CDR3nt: TGCGCCAGCAGCTTCAGGTCCGGGAGTTACAATGAGCAGTTCTTC

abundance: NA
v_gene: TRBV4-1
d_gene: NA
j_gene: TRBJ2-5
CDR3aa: CASSPPRGRPRTQYF
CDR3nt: TGCGCCAGCAGCCCGCCCCGGGGAAGGCCGAGGACCCAGTACTTC

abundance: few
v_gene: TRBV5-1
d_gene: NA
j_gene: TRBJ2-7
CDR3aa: CASSWTEPYEQYF
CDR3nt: TGCGCCAGCAGTTGGACAGAGCCTTACGAGCAGTACTTC

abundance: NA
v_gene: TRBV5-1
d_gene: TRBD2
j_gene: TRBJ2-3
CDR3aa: CASSLTSGSQDTQYF
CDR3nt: TGCGCCAGCAGCTTGACTAGCGGGTCGCAAGATACGCAGTATTTT

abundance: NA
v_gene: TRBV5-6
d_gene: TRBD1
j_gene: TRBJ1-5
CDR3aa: CASSRGQGSNQPQHF
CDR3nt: TGTGCCAGCAGCAGGGGACAGGGGTCTAATCAGCCCCAGCATTTT